A single sample is the source of the 16 T cell receptor beta chains below, sequenced in a study of T cell changes during pregnancy in multiple sclerosis. Here immunoSEQ multiplex PCR was the method, and the copy in TCRdb shows in-frame clones only, minus some. Of about 80,000 clones in the sample, 94% are singletons; the top ten hold around 2.5%. This sample comprised peripheral blood, obtained in the third trimester of pregnancy. The receptors come from a female donor with multiple sclerosis, enrolled in a pregnancy study.

The CDR3 region is CASSGTDRGKETQYF. In DNA form, the CDR3 reads TGTGCCAGCAGCGGAACGGACAGGGGGAAAGAGACCCAGTACTTC. J is TRBJ2-5 and V is TRBV5-6; 10 bases match TRBD1. This CDR3 is built from 15 residues. Germline V gives CDR1 SGHDT, CDR2 YYEEEE. The V segment lost 4 bases and the J segment 3 bases; nucleotides outside the gene matches: 6.

This chain joins TRBV21-1 and TRBJ1-2. TRBV21-1 is a listed pseudogene. This CDR3 has 16 residues. CDR3 protein: CASSKGTRSIRYGYTF. The CDR3, as DNA: TGTGCCAGCAGCAAAGGGACTCGTTCGATCAGGTATGGCTACACCTTC.

The J gene is TRBJ2-7, the V gene TRBV14, with TRBD2 matching over 10 bases. The CDR3 is 15 residues long. The V segment lost 4 bases and the J segment 3 bases; nucleotides outside the gene matches: 6. Germline CDR1 reads SGHDN; CDR2 reads FVKESK. Here the CDR3 reads CASSPRLAGHYEQYF. CDR3 bases: TGTGCCAGCAGCCCTCGACTAGCGGGTCACTACGAGCAGTACTTC.

This rearrangement joins TRBV2 to TRBJ2-7, with D possibly being TRBD2 (6 bases). V was shortened by 1 base and J by 1 base, with 20 bases between the two germline ends. The CDR3 covers 18 residues. Germline V gene data show CDR1 as SNHLY and CDR2 as FYNNEI. The CDR3 here is CASSEEEMVAAFSYEQYF. The CDR3 nucleotides are TGTGCCAGCAGTGAAGAGGAAATGGTAGCGGCCTTTTCCTACGAGCAGTACTTC.

DNA for the CDR3: TGTGCCACTGGACAGGGGCTCCCACGCACAGATACGCAGTATTTT. Its translation is CATGQGLPRTDTQYF. The chain recombines TRBV2 with TRBJ2-3; the match to TRBD1 covers 9 bases. Germline lookup yields CDR1 SNHLY and CDR2 FYNNEI. Unmatched junction bases numbered 9, after V lost 10 bases and J lost 1 base. The CDR3 runs to 15 residues.

This chain links TRBV11-2 with TRBJ2-1; 9 nucleotides align to TRBD1. CDR1 SGHAT and CDR2 FQNNGV come from the germline V gene. J gave up 9 bases and V 4 bases, and 10 bases lay outside the gene matches. The CDR3 extends over 15 amino acids. The CDR3 coding sequence is TGTGCCAGCAGCTATTTTACGACAGGGGGTGGTGAGCAGTTCTTC. Residues: CASSYFTTGGGEQFF.

The V gene is TRBV19, the J gene TRBJ2-7; possible D gene TRBD2, 7 bases. Trimming removed 3 bases at V and 3 bases at J, with 15 bases between. Germline CDR1 LNHDA, CDR2 SQIVND (reference sequence). The CDR3 runs to 15 residues. The DNA for the CDR3 is TGTGCCAGTAGTATTGGGGGGGCAGGAATCTACGAGCAGTACTTC. Protein sequence: CASSIGGAGIYEQYF.

The gene calls are TRBV18 and TRBJ2-7, with 8 bases lining up with TRBD1. With V trimmed by 3 bases and J by 3 bases, 7 bases remained unmatched. The CDR3 loop spans 15 amino acids. In germline, CDR1 is KGHSH, CDR2 LQKENI. The CDR3 reads CASSPSGQGYYEQYF. In DNA form, the CDR3 reads TGTGCCAGCTCACCTTCCGGACAGGGCTACTACGAGCAGTACTTC.

The chain carries TRBV5-1 and TRBJ2-1, with 16 bases aligning to TRBD2. The trim removed 0 bases at V and 6 bases at J, leaving 9 bases unmatched. The CDR3 consists of 19 residues. CDR1 SGHRS and CDR2 YFSETQ come from the germline V gene. For the CDR3, the DNA is TGCGCCAGCAGCTTGGGCTCGGGGACTAGCGGGGGGGCCCCCAATGAGCAGTTCTTC. Amino acids: CASSLGSGTSGGAPNEQFF.

The rearrangement links TRBV7-3 to TRBJ1-6; 8 nucleotides match TRBD1. Trimming at V came to 5 bases and at J to 5 bases, leaving 5 bases not matched to a gene. The germline V gene encodes CDR1 SGHTA and CDR2 FQGTGA. CDR3 length equals 15 residues. The CDR3 loop is CASSPQGGDNSPLHF. CDR3 coding DNA: TGTGCCAGCAGCCCACAGGGGGGTGATAATTCACCCCTCCACTTT.

V and J are TRBV19 and TRBJ1-5; no clear D. CDR1 LNHDA and CDR2 SQIVND come from the germline V gene (reference sequence). There are 13 residues in the CDR3. V lost 0 bases to trimming and J lost 7 bases, with 7 bases between them. CDR3 coding DNA: TGTGCCAGTAGTATAGATAGGAGGCAGCCCCAGCATTTT. Protein: CASSIDRRQPQHF.

The chain is built from TRBV18 and TRBJ1-5; the match to TRBD1 covers 12 bases. In germline, CDR1 is KGHSH, CDR2 LQKENI. The CDR3 loop spans 17 amino acids. Trimming cost V 2 bases and J 1 base; bases outside gene matches: 3. The CDR3 reads CASSPGTGGMSNQPQHF. DNA of the CDR3: TGTGCCAGCTCACCAGGGACAGGGGGCATGAGCAATCAGCCCCAGCATTTT.

The chain has TRBV9 and TRBJ2-2, with 16 nucleotides matching TRBD2. After removal of 0 bases from V and 3 bases from J, the junction contained 5 bases not matched to a gene. The CDR3 spans 19 residues. The germline CDR1 and CDR2 sequences are SGDLS and YYNGEE. The CDR3 reads CASSVAPGLAGGHTGELFF. The CDR3 DNA sequence: TGTGCCAGCAGCGTAGCTCCGGGACTAGCGGGGGGGCACACCGGGGAGCTGTTTTTT.

The chain uses TRBV6-6 and TRBJ1-5; D not resolved. Germline CDR1 MNHNY, CDR2 SVGAGI (reference sequence). The V and J ends lost 5 bases and 2 bases respectively, with 7 bases between them. The length of the CDR3 is 13 residues. The CDR3 bases are TGTGCCAGCAGTCCTACAGGCAATCAGCCCCAGCATTTT. Its translation: CASSPTGNQPQHF.

The rearrangement links TRBV30 to TRBJ2-1; TRBD1 agrees at 7 bases. Germline V gene lookup returns CDR1 GTSNPN and CDR2 SVGIG (reference sequence). The junction had 4 bases not matched to a gene; V was cut back by 2 bases and J by 6 bases. The CDR3 runs 13 residues. The DNA of the CDR3 is TGTGCCTGGAGTCCCGGGGACAGCAATGAGCAGTTCTTC. Protein: CAWSPGDSNEQFF.

The chain has TRBV5-4 and TRBJ2-3, with 11 bases identical to TRBD2. Germline loops: CDR1 SGHNT, CDR2 YYREEE (reference sequence). Trimming at V came to 0 bases and at J to 2 bases, leaving 8 bases not matched to a gene. CDR3 length: 18 amino acids. CDR3 DNA sequence: TGTGCCAGCAGCTTGGCCGCGCTAGCGGGGGGCCACACAGATACGCAGTATTTT. The encoded protein is CASSLAALAGGHTDTQYF.